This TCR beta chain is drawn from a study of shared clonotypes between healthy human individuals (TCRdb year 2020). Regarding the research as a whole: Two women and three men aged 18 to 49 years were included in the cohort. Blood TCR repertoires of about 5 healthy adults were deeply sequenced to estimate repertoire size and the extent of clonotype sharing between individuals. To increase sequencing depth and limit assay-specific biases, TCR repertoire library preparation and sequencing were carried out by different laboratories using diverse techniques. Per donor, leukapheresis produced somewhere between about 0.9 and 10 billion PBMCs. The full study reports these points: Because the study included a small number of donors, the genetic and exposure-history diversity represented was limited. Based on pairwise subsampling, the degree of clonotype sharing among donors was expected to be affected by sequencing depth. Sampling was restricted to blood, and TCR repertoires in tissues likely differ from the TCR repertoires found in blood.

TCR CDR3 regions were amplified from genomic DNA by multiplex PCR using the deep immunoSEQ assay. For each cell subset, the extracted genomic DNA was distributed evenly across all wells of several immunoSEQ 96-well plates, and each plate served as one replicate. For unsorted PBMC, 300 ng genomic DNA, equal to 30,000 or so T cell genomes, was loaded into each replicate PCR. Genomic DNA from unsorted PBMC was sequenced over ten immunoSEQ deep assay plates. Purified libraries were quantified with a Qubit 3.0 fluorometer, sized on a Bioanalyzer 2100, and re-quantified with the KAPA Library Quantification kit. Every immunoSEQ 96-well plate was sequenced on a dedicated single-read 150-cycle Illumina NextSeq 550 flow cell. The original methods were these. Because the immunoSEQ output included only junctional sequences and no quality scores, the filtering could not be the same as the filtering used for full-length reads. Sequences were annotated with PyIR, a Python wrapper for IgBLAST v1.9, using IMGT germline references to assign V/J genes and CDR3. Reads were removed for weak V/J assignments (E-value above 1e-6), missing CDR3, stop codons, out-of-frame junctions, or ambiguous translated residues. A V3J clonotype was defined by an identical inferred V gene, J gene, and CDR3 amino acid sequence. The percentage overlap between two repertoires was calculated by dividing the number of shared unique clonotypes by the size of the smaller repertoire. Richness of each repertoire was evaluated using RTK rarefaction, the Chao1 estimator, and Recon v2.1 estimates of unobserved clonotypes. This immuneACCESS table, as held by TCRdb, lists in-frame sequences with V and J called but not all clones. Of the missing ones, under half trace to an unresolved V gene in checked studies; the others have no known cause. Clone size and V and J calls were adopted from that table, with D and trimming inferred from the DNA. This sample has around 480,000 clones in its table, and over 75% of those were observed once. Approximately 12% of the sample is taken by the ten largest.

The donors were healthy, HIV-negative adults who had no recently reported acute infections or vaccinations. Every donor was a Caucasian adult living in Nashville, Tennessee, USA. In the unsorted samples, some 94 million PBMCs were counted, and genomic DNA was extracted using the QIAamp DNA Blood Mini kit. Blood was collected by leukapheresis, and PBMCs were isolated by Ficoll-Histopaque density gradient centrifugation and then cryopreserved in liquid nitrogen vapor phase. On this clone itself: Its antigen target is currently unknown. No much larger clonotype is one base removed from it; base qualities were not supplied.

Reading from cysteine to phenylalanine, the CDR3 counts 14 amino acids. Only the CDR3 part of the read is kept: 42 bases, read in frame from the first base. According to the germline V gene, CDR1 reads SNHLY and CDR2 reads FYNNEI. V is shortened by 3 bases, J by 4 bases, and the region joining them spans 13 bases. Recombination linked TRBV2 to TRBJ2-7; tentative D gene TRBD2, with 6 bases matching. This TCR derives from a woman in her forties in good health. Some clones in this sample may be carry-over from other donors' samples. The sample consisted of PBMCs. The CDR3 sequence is CASSEVAASYEQYF. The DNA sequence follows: TGTGCCAGCAGTGAGGTAGCGGCCTCGTACGAGCAGTACTTC.